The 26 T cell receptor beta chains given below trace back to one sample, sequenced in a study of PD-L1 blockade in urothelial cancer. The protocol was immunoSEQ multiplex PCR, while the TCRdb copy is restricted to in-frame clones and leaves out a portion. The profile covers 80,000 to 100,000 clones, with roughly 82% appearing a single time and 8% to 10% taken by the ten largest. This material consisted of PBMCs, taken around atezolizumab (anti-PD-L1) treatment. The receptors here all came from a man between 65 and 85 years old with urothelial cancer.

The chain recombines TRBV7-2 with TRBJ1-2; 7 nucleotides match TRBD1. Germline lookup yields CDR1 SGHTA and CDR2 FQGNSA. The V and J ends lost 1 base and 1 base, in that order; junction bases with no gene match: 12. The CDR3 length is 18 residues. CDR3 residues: CASSLGARTGYDNYGYTF. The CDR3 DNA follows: TGTGCCAGCAGCTTAGGGGCCCGGACAGGATACGATAACTATGGCTACACCTTC.

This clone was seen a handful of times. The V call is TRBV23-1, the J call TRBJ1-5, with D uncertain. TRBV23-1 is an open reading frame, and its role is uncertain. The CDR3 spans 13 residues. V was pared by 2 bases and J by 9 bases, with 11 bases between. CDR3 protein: CASSQPPGRPQHF. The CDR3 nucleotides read TGCGCCAGCAGTCAACCCCCAGGTAGGCCCCAGCATTTT.

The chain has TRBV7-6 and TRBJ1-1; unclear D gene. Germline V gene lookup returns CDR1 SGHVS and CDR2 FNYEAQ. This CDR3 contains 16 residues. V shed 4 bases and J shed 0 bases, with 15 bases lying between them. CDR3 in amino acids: CASSSLVRQLNTEAFF. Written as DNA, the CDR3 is TGTGCCAGCAGCTCCCTAGTGCGGCAGCTGAACACTGAAGCTTTCTTT.

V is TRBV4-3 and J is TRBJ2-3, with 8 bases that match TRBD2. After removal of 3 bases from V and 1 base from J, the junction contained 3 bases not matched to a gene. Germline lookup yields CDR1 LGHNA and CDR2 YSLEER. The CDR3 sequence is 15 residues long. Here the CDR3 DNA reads TGCGCCAGCAGCCACTTGACTAGCGGCACAGATACGCAGTATTTT. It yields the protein CASSHLTSGTDTQYF.

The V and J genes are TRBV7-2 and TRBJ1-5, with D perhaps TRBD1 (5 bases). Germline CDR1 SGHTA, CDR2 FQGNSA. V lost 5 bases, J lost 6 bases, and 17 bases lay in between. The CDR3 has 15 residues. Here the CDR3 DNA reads TGTGCCAGCAGCAAAGAGCAGGGCTTGGGTCAGCCCCAGCATTTT. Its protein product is CASSKEQGLGQPQHF.

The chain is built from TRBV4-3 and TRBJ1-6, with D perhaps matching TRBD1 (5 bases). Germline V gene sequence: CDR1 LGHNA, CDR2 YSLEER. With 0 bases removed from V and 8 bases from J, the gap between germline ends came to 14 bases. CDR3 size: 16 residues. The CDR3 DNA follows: TGCGCCAGCAGCCAAGATCTAGGGGCCGACGATTCACCCCTCCACTTT. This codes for CASSQDLGADDSPLHF.

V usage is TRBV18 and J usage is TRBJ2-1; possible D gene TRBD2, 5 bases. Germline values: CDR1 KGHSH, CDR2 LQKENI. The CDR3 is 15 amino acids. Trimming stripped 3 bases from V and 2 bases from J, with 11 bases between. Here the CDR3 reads CASSPRAGTYNEQFF. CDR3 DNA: TGTGCCAGCTCACCGCGGGCCGGTACCTACAATGAGCAGTTCTTC.

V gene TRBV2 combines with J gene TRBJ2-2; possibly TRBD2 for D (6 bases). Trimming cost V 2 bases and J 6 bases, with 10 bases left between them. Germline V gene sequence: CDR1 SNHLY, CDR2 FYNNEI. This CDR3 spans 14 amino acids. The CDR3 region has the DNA TGTGCCAGCAGTGAAACGGGAGTGGCCGGGGAGCTGTTTTTT. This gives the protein CASSETGVAGELFF.

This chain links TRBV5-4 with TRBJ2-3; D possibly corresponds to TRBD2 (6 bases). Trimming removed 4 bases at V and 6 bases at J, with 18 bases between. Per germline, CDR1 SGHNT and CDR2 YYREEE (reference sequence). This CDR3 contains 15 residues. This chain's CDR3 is CASSGVDRSGDTQYF. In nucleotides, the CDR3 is TGTGCCAGCAGCGGGGTCGACCGCAGCGGGGATACGCAGTATTTT.

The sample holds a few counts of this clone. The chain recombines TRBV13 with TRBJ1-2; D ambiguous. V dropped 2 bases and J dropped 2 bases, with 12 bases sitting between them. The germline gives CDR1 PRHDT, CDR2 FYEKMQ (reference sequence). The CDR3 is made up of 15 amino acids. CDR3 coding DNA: TGTGCCAGCAGCTTATGGGGAGCTGAAAACTATGGCTACACCTTC. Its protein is CASSLWGAENYGYTF. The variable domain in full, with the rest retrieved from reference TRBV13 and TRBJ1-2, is AAGVIQSPRHLIKEKRETATLKCYPIPRHDTVYWYQQGPGQDPQFLISFYEKMQSDKGSIPDRFSAQQFSDYHSELNMSSLELGDSALYFCASSLWGAENYGYTFGSGTRLTVV.

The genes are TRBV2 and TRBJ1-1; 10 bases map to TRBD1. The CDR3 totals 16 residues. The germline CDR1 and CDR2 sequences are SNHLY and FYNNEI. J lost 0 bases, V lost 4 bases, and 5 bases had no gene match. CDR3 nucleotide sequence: TGTGCCAGCAGTGTCCCGGGACAGGGGATGAACACTGAAGCTTTCTTT. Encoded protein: CASSVPGQGMNTEAFF.

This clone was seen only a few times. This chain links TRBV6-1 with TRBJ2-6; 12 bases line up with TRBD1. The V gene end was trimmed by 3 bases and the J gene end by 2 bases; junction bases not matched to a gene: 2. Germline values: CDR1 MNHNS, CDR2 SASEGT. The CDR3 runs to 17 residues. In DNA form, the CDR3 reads TGTGCCAGCAGTGACCGGGACAGGGGGCCTGGGGCCAACGTCCTGACTTTC. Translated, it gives CASSDRDRGPGANVLTF.

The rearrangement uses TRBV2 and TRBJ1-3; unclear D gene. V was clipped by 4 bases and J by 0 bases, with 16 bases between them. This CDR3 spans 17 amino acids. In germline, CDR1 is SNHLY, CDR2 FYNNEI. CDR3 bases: TGTGCCAGCAGTGGACGGATAGGCCCGGGCTCTGGAAACACCATATATTTT. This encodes CASSGRIGPGSGNTIYF.

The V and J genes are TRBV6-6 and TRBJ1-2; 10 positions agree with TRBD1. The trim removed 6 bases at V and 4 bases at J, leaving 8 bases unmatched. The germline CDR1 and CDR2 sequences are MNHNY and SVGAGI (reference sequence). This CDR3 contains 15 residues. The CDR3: CASRSDRGPSYGYTF. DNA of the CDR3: TGTGCCAGCAGGTCCGACAGGGGGCCTAGCTATGGCTACACCTTC.

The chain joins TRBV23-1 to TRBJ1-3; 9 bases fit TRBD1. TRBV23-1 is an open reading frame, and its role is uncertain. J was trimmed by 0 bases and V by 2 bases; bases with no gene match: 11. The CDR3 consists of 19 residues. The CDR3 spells CASSQPRRGQGHSGNTIYF. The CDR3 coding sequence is TGCGCCAGCAGTCAACCGCGGCGGGGACAGGGACACTCTGGAAACACCATATATTTT.

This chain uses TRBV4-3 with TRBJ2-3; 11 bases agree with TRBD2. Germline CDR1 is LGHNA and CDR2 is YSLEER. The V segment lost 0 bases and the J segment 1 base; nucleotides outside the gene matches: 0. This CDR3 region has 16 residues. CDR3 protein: CASSQELAGGTDTQYF. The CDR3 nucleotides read TGCGCCAGCAGCCAAGAACTAGCGGGAGGCACAGATACGCAGTATTTT.

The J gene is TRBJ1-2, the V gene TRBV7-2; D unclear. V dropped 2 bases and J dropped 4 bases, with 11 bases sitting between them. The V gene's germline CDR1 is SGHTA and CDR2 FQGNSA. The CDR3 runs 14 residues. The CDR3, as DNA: TGTGCCAGCAGCTTAAGCTCGCTAGGCTATGGCTACACCTTC. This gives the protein CASSLSSLGYGYTF.

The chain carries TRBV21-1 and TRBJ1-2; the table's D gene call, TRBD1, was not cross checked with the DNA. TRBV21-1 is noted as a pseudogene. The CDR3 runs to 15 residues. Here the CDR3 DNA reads TGTGCCAGCAGCGTACGCAGGATCAGGGCGTATGGCTACACCTTC. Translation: CASSVRRIRAYGYTF.

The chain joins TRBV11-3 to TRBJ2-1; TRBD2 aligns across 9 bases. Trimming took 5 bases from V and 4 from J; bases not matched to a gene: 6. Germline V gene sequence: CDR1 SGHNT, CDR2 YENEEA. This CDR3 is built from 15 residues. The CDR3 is CASSLSGGEYNEQFF. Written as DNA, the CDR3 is TGTGCCAGCAGCCTTAGCGGGGGCGAATACAATGAGCAGTTCTTC.

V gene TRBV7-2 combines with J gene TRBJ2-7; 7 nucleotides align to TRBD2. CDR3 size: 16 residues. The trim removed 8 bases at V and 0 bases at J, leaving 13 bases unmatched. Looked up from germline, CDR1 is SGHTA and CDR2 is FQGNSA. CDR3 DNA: TGTGCCAGCGGCCCCTTGGGGGGAGGGCCCTCCTACGAGCAGTACTTC. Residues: CASGPLGGGPSYEQYF.

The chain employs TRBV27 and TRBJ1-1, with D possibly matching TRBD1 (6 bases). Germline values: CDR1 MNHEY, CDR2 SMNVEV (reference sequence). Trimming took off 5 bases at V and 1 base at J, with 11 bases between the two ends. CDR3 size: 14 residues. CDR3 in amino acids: CASSNRQENTEAFF. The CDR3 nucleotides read TGTGCCAGCAGTAACCGACAGGAGAACACTGAAGCTTTCTTT.

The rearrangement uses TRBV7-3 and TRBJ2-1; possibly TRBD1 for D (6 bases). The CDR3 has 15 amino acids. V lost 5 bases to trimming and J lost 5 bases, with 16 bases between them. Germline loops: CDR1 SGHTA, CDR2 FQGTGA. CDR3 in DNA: TGTGCCAGCAGCAAACAGGTCGGACAGAACAATGAGCAGTTCTTC. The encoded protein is CASSKQVGQNNEQFF. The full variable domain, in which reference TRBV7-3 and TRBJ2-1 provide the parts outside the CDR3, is GAGVSQTPSNKVTEKGKYVELRCDPISGHTALYWYRQSLGQGPEFLIYFQGTGAADDSGLPNDRFFAVRPEGSVSTLKIQRTERGDSAVYLCASSKQVGQNNEQFFGPGTRLTVL.

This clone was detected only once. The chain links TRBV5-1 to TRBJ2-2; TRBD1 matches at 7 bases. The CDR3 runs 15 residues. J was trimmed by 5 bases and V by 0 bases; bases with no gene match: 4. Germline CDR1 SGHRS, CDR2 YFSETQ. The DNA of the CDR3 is TGCGCCAGCAGCTTGGCCGGGACAGTTACCGGGGAGCTGTTTTTT. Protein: CASSLAGTVTGELFF. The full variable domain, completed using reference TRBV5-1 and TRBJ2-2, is KAGVTQTPRYLIKTRGQQVTLSCSPISGHRSVSWYQQTPGQGLQFLFEYFSETQRNKGNFPGRFSGRQFSNSRSEMNVSTLELGDSALYLCASSLAGTVTGELFFGEGSRLTVL.

CDR3: CASSIQADLADGYTF. For the CDR3, the DNA is TGTGCCAGTAGTATACAGGCAGACCTCGCCGATGGCTACACCTTC. The chain is built from TRBV19 and TRBJ1-2, with D unclear. The V gene lost 2 bases and the J gene lost 6 bases, with 16 bases spanning the gap. Germline values: CDR1 LNHDA, CDR2 SQIVND (reference sequence). This CDR3 has 15 residues.

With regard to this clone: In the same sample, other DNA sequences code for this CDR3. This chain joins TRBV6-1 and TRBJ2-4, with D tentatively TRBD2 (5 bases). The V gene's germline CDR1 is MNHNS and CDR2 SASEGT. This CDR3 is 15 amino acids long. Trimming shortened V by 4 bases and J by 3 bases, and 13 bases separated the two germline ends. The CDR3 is CASSAGGADKNIQYF. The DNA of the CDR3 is TGTGCCAGCAGTGCAGGTGGAGCGGACAAAAACATTCAGTACTTC.

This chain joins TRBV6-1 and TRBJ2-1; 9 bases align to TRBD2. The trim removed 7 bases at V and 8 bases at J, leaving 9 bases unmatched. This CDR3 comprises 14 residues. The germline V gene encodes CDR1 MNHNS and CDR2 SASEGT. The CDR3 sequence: CASTAGTSSDEQFF. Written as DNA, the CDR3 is TGTGCCAGCACTGCCGGGACTAGCTCGGATGAGCAGTTCTTC.